What follows are 25 T cell receptor beta chains derived from one specimen sequenced in a study of T cell responses to AZD1222 COVID-19 vaccine. Profiling relied on immunoSEQ multiplex PCR, and the TCRdb table lists in-frame clones only, not all of them. Among 150,000 to 200,000 clones, 80% to 90% were seen once, and the ten largest hold 9.5% to 13%. The source material was peripheral blood, sampled 28 days after the second AZD1222 dose. These receptor sequences come from an adult who received the AZD1222 COVID-19 vaccine.

The rearrangement joins TRBV5-1 to TRBJ1-5, with unresolved D. The germline V gene encodes CDR1 SGHRS and CDR2 YFSETQ. The length of the CDR3 is 14 residues. The germline V and J ends were trimmed by 0 bases and 5 bases, with 9 bases remaining between them. The CDR3 DNA reads TGCGCCAGCAGCTTGGCGGGTGGGGATCAGCCCCAGCATTTT. It encodes CASSLAGGDQPQHF.

DNA for the CDR3: TGTGCCTGGAGTGACAGGGTCAATAGCAATCAGCCCCAGCATTTT. It translates to CAWSDRVNSNQPQHF. The V and J genes are TRBV30 and TRBJ1-5; D is perhaps TRBD1 (6 bases). CDR1 and CDR2 (germline): GTSNPN, SVGIG (reference sequence). The V end was cut by 1 base, the J end by 0 bases, with 10 bases between. The length of the CDR3 is 15 residues.

V and J are TRBV29-1 and TRBJ2-5; possibly TRBD2 for D (5 bases). With 2 bases removed from V and 1 base from J, the gap between germline ends came to 8 bases. The CDR3 is made up of 13 amino acids. Germline-derived CDR1 and CDR2 are SQVTM and ANQGSEA. The CDR3 spells CSVEPSPQETQYF. The CDR3 nucleotides are TGCAGCGTTGAACCTAGCCCCCAAGAGACCCAGTACTTC.

The chain carries TRBV5-5 and TRBJ2-2; D may be TRBD1 or TRBD2 (5 bases each). The CDR3 consists of 16 residues. Trimming took 1 base from V and 0 from J, leaving 10 bases between them. CDR1 and CDR2 from the germline V gene are SGHKS and YYEKEE (reference sequence). This CDR3 is CASSLTGTSNTGELFF. The CDR3 nucleotides read TGTGCCAGCAGCTTGACCGGGACCTCGAACACCGGGGAGCTGTTTTTT. The variable domain in full, with the rest retrieved from reference TRBV5-5 and TRBJ2-2, is DAGVTQSPTHLIKTRGQQVTLRCSPISGHKSVSWYQQVLGQGPQFIFQYYEKEERGRGNFPDRFSARQFPNYSSELNVNALLLGDSALYLCASSLTGTSNTGELFFGEGSRLTVL.

This chain uses TRBV15 with TRBJ1-6; the D gene is possibly TRBD1 (5 bases). This CDR3 comprises 15 residues. The germline gives CDR1 LNHNV, CDR2 YYDKDF (reference sequence). Trimming removed 5 bases at V and 5 bases at J, with 13 bases between. This CDR3 is CATSATTANNSPLHF. DNA of the CDR3: TGTGCCACCAGCGCTACGACAGCCAATAATTCACCCCTCCACTTT.

Worth noting for this clone: One base away lies a much larger clone, so this may be a sequencing read error. In the same sample, other DNA sequences code for this CDR3. The chain has TRBV6-4 and TRBJ2-2; D perhaps matches TRBD2 (7 bases). CDR1 is MRHNA and CDR2 is SNTAGT in the germline V gene. CDR3 length equals 15 residues. The V and J ends lost 0 bases and 6 bases respectively, with 11 bases between them. CDR3 bases: TGTGCCAGCAGTGACTCGGCGGGGGCGGCCGGGGAGCTGTTTTTT. It translates to CASSDSAGAAGELFF.

This sequence joins TRBV5-1 and TRBJ1-1; D gene unclear. Germline CDR1 and CDR2: SGHRS and YFSETQ. V gave up 4 bases and J gave up 1 base, with 11 bases separating them. The CDR3 extends over 14 amino acids. The CDR3 DNA sequence: TGCGCCAGCAGCCCCGCGAGTGGGAACACTGAAGCTTTCTTT. Residues: CASSPASGNTEAFF. The full variable domain, in which reference TRBV5-1 and TRBJ1-1 provide the parts outside the CDR3, is KAGVTQTPRYLIKTRGQQVTLSCSPISGHRSVSWYQQTPGQGLQFLFEYFSETQRNKGNFPGRFSGRQFSNSRSEMNVSTLELGDSALYLCASSPASGNTEAFFGQGTRLTVV.

The chain combines TRBV27 with TRBJ1-6; D might be TRBD1 (6 bases). The length of the CDR3 is 16 residues. The V gene's germline CDR1 is MNHEY and CDR2 SMNVEV (reference sequence). Deletions cut 10 bases from V and 8 bases from J, with 24 bases between. In DNA, the CDR3 is TGTGCCACTAAGCTACAGGGACCCGCGCTCGATTCACCCCTCCACTTT. It specifies CATKLQGPALDSPLHF.

Many counts were recorded for this clone. The V gene is TRBV21-1, the J gene TRBJ2-1; the D segment call TRBD1 is taken from the table without a DNA check. TRBV21-1 is described as a pseudogene. The CDR3 is made up of 20 amino acids. The CDR3 loop reads CASSQKWGTGHRSSYNEQFF. In DNA, the CDR3 is TGTGCCAGCTCACAAAAGTGGGGGACAGGGCATCGAAGCTCCTACAATGAGCAGTTCTTC.

The chain has TRBV5-5 and TRBJ2-3; D possibly matches TRBD1 or TRBD2 (6 bases each). The germline V gene encodes CDR1 SGHKS and CDR2 YYEKEE (reference sequence). V lost 0 bases and J lost 3, with 11 bases in between. CDR3 length: 15 amino acids. Here the CDR3 reads CASSLDGGGTDTQYF. CDR3 DNA: TGTGCCAGCAGCTTGGACGGGGGCGGGACAGATACGCAGTATTTT.

This rearrangement joins TRBV9 to TRBJ1-2; 7 bases agree with TRBD1. The CDR3 spans 16 residues. CDR1 and CDR2 (germline): SGDLS, YYNGEE. The V gene end was trimmed by 3 bases and the J gene end by 5 bases; junction bases not matched to a gene: 13. DNA for the CDR3: TGTGCCAGCAGCGCCCGACAGGGTGAGGCCATTTATGGCTACACCTTC. Translated: CASSARQGEAIYGYTF. The full variable domain, its missing parts supplied by reference TRBV9 and TRBJ1-2, is DSGVTQTPKHLITATGQRVTLRCSPRSGDLSVYWYQQSLDQGLQFLIQYYNGEERAKGNILERFSAQQFPDLHSELNLSSLELGDSALYFCASSARQGEAIYGYTFGSGTRLTVV.

The table lists this clone with a few counts. The CDR3 DNA sequence: TGTGCCAGCACCTCCGGACAGGTCTATGGCTACACCTTC. This encodes CASTSGQVYGYTF. The chain combines TRBV28 with TRBJ1-2; the match to TRBD1 covers 7 bases. Per germline, CDR1 MDHEN and CDR2 SYDVKM. The J segment lost 4 bases and the V segment lost 7 bases, leaving 6 bases of the junction unmatched. The CDR3 extends over 13 amino acids.

V and J are TRBV6-5 and TRBJ2-7; 11 positions match TRBD2. The V segment lost 5 bases and the J segment 2 bases; nucleotides outside the gene matches: 5. The length of the CDR3 is 15 residues. From germline, CDR1 is MNHEY and CDR2 SVGAGI. As DNA, the CDR3 is TGTGCCAGCAGTCGGACTAGCGGGCCTACCTACGAGCAGTACTTC. Its protein product is CASSRTSGPTYEQYF.

The chain couples TRBV19 to TRBJ1-3, with 7 nucleotides matching TRBD1. The CDR3 is made up of 15 amino acids. Trimming took 5 bases from V and 4 from J; bases not matched to a gene: 8. CDR1 and CDR2 (germline): LNHDA, SQIVND (reference sequence). CDR3 in DNA: TGTGCCAGTAGTGAAAGACAGGGAGTCGGAAACACCATATATTTT. Protein: CASSERQGVGNTIYF.

CDR3 sequence: CASSLTYEQYF. As DNA, the CDR3 is TGTGCCAGCAGCTTGACCTACGAGCAGTACTTC. J is TRBJ2-7 and V is TRBV13; D ambiguous. Trimming removed 3 bases at V and 2 bases at J, with 2 bases between. The CDR3 extends over 11 amino acids. Germline values: CDR1 PRHDT, CDR2 FYEKMQ (reference sequence).

The rearrangement links TRBV6-5 to TRBJ1-1; TRBD1 might be the D (6 bases). Germline-derived CDR1 and CDR2 are MNHEY and SVGAGI. The CDR3 has 15 residues. V was trimmed by 2 bases and J by 1 base, leaving 11 bases between them. This CDR3 is CASSYLDRSNTEAFF. CDR3 DNA sequence: TGTGCCAGCAGTTACCTGGACAGATCGAACACTGAAGCTTTCTTT.

DNA of the CDR3: TGTGCCAGCAGCCCCATGGTTGGGGGGAGGAATGAGCAGTTCTTC. This codes for CASSPMVGGRNEQFF. The chain combines TRBV5-4 with TRBJ2-1; D is perhaps TRBD2 (6 bases). The CDR3 extends over 15 amino acids. The V gene's germline CDR1 is SGHNT and CDR2 YYREEE (reference sequence). V lost 4 bases and J lost 7, with 18 bases in between.

The chain has TRBV28 and TRBJ1-2; no reliable D call. Germline lookup yields CDR1 MDHEN and CDR2 SYDVKM. V was shortened by 7 bases and J by 3 bases, with 9 bases between the two germline ends. The CDR3 totals 12 residues. The CDR3 DNA reads TGTGCCAGCACCTCAGGATACTATGGCTACACCTTC. Protein: CASTSGYYGYTF.

This clone turned up a few times. The chain uses TRBV5-1 and TRBJ2-5; TRBD1 matches 7 bases. Trimming took 7 bases from V and 2 from J; bases not matched to a gene: 8. The CDR3 extends over 14 amino acids. Per germline, CDR1 SGHRS and CDR2 YFSETQ. Written as DNA, the CDR3 is TGCGCCAGCGGACGGACAGGTTCTCAAGAGACCCAGTACTTC. It specifies CASGRTGSQETQYF.

The rearrangement uses TRBV11-2 and TRBJ2-7; TRBD2 aligns across 15 bases. Germline V gene data show CDR1 as SGHAT and CDR2 as FQNNGV. Trimming took 6 bases from V and 12 from J; bases not matched to a gene: 12. The CDR3 length is 15 residues. The DNA of the CDR3 is TGTGCCAGCAGTTTGGGACTAGCGGGGGGCTATGGACTGTACTTC. Translating it yields CASSLGLAGGYGLYF.

The chain recombines TRBV30 with TRBJ1-5; D is perhaps TRBD1 (5 bases). CDR3 length: 13 residues. The V and J ends lost 2 bases and 5 bases respectively, with 10 bases between them. From germline, CDR1 is GTSNPN and CDR2 SVGIG (reference sequence). CDR3 nucleotides: TGTGCCTGGAGTCCGTGGGGGGATCAGCCCCAGCATTTT. Its protein product is CAWSPWGDQPQHF.

This clone was observed once. This sequence joins TRBV7-2 and TRBJ1-3; tentative D call: TRBD1 (6 bases). The CDR3 runs 17 residues. The germline gives CDR1 SGHTA, CDR2 FQGNSA. Trimming left V 2 bases short and J 0 bases short, with 14 bases between. The CDR3 spells CASSLIRGASSGNTIYF. DNA of the CDR3: TGTGCCAGCAGCTTAATTCGGGGGGCGAGCTCTGGAAACACCATATATTTT.

This chain links TRBV7-6 with TRBJ2-2, with 13 bases matching TRBD2. V trimming: 2 bases; J trimming: 4 bases; junction bases outside the gene matches: 1. Germline CDR1 reads SGHVS; CDR2 reads FNYEAQ. The CDR3 sequence is 16 residues long. CDR3 region: CASSLRLAGGTGELFF. In DNA, the CDR3 is TGTGCCAGCAGCTTACGACTAGCGGGGGGCACCGGGGAGCTGTTTTTT. The whole variable domain, filled in from reference TRBV7-6 and TRBJ2-2, reads GAGVSQSPRYKVTKRGQDVALRCDPISGHVSLYWYRQALGQGPEFLTYFNYEAQQDKSGLPNDRFSAERPEGSISTLTIQRTEQRDSAMYRCASSLRLAGGTGELFFGEGSRLTVL.

The V and J genes are TRBV7-2 and TRBJ1-3; maybe TRBD1 (5 bases). Germline V CDR1 and CDR2: SGHTA, FQGNSA. The CDR3 runs 15 residues. The ends were cut back, 0 bases at V and 4 bases at J, with 10 bases in the middle. CDR3 DNA: TGTGCCAGCAGCTTAGCTACAGGCCCGGGAAACACCATATATTTT. This translates into CASSLATGPGNTIYF.

V usage is TRBV6-1 and J usage is TRBJ1-2, with 9 positions matching TRBD1. The CDR3 contains 15 residues. The germline gives CDR1 MNHNS, CDR2 SASEGT. Germline trimming cut 2 bases from V and 4 bases from J; bases unmatched to any gene: 5. The CDR3 DNA reads as TGTGCCAGCAGTGAACCAAACAGGGGGCTCTATGGCTACACCTTC. It specifies CASSEPNRGLYGYTF.